This T cell receptor beta chain came from a study of shared clonotypes between healthy human individuals. Whole-study context: The study enrolled two women and a few men aged 18 to 49.

There are 14 residues in the CDR3. Germline V gives CDR1 SGHRS, CDR2 YFSETQ. V lost 4 bases, J lost 6 bases, and 14 bases lay in between. Using immunoSEQ multiplex PCR, the repertoire was profiled, and TCRdb retains in-frame clones only, with some absent. The top ten clones hold approximately 0.4% of a sample with approximately 2,300,000 clones, 92% of them seen once. To note about this clone: Antigen unknown.

Study results and limitations: Relative to their counterparts shared across all four donors, non-shared clonotypes exhibited diminished generation probabilities. Estimated clonotype richness was generally higher in naive than memory subsets.

This rearrangement joins TRBV5-1 to TRBJ2-1; D could derive from TRBD1 or TRBD2 (6 bases each). Sequencing was performed on naive CD4+ T cells from PBMCs. Sample subset: CD45RA+ positively selected. The source is a man aged 18 to 30 in good health. Some clones in this sample may be carry-over from other donors' samples. The CDR3 nucleotides are TGCGCCAGCAGCCCCGGGGGCAGGGCCAATGAGCAGTTCTTC. Encoded protein: CASSPGGRANEQFF. The full variable domain, rest sourced from reference TRBV5-1 and TRBJ2-1, is KAGVTQTPRYLIKTRGQQVTLSCSPISGHRSVSWYQQTPGQGLQFLFEYFSETQRNKGNFPGRFSGRQFSNSRSEMNVSTLELGDSALYLCASSPGGRANEQFFGPGTRLTVL.